A single sample is the source of the 31 T cell receptor beta chains below, sequenced in a study of kidney transplant recipient with SARS-CoV-2 infection listed by TCRdb under 2021. The time point label on this specimen signifies: pre-pandemic baseline sample and day 111 after first positive SARS-CoV-2 test. Data came from an Illumina MiSeq. The public reads were quality trimmed at Q25 with fastp and then assembled into clones with MiXCR by TCRdb, keeping productive beta chains. Duplicate CDR3 protein sequences are folded into a single record with the most common DNA and genes. The sample table contains 200,000 to 250,000 distinct CDR3 sequences; only one count was recorded for about 30% of them. The ten largest clones represent more than 6.5% of the sample. Sample: a blood sample, taken at baseline and around day 110 from a kidney transplant recipient. Every receptor here comes from a male patient aged 25 to 39 who had COVID-19 and was a kidney transplant recipient. Where a transplant has occurred, the graft donor may have supplied some of the T cells.

The sample holds many counts of this clonotype. V is TRBV6-5 and J is TRBJ2-1; 10 bases agree with TRBD2. This CDR3 is built from 18 residues. Looked up from germline, CDR1 is MNHEY and CDR2 is SVGAGI. V shed 0 bases, J shed 7 bases, and the junction held 12 bases outside the gene matches. The CDR3 nucleotides are TGTGCCAGCAGTTACTCCCAACTACAAAAACTAGCGGGGAATGAGCAGTTCTTC. The encoded protein is CASSYSQLQKLAGNEQFF.

This clonotype was counted many times. This rearrangement joins TRBV19 to TRBJ2-2; D is possibly TRBD2 (5 bases). The CDR3 covers 17 residues. V gave up 3 bases and J gave up 0 bases, with 14 bases separating them. The germline CDR1 and CDR2 sequences are LNHDA and SQIVND (reference sequence). The DNA of the CDR3 is TGTGCCAGTAGTATCGACCTGGGGAGCGCGAACACCGGGGAGCTGTTTTTT. Protein product: CASSIDLGSANTGELFF.

Details on this clonotype: A read error may explain this, as a much larger clone is one base away. The genes are TRBV11-3 and TRBJ2-7; possible D gene TRBD1, 5 bases. This CDR3 has 12 amino acids. Germline V gene lookup returns CDR1 SGHNT and CDR2 YENEEA. DNA for the CDR3: TGTGCCAGCAGCTTTTGGGGCGACGAGCAGCACTTC. Its translation is CASSFWGDEQHF.

This clonotype occurred many times. This chain uses TRBV30 with TRBJ1-5, with 7 bases that match TRBD1. V lost 2 bases and J lost 7; bases outside the gene matches: 8. Germline V gives CDR1 GTSNPN, CDR2 SVGIG (reference sequence). This CDR3 contains 14 residues. CDR3 nucleotides: TGTGCCTGGAGTCAGGACAGGTCGAGGCAGCCCCAGCATTTT. Translated: CAWSQDRSRQPQHF. The whole variable domain, remainder taken from reference TRBV30 and TRBJ1-5, is SQTIHQWPATLVQPVGSPLSLECTVEGTSNPNLYWYRQAAGRGLQLLFYSVGIGQISSEVPQNLSASRPQDRQFILSSKKLLLSDSGFYLCAWSQDRSRQPQHFGDGTRLSIL.

A remark on this clonotype: A read error is possible here, since a much larger clone lies one base away. The chain employs TRBV7-6 and TRBJ2-7; D is possibly TRBD1 (5 bases). The CDR3 sequence is 12 residues long. Germline CDR1 reads SGHVS; CDR2 reads FNYEAQ. CDR3 coding DNA: TGTACCAGCAGCTCCACAGGTTACGAGCAGTACTTC. It translates to CTSSSTGYEQYF.

As for this clonotype: This may stem from a read error, because a much larger clone lies one nucleotide away. This rearrangement joins TRBV6-9 to TRBJ1-2; D call uncertain. CDR1 and CDR2 from the germline V gene are MNHGY and SVAAGI. This CDR3 region has 17 residues. The germline V and J ends were trimmed by 5 bases and 4 bases, with 23 bases remaining between them. CDR3 sequence (DNA): TGTGCCAGCAGTGATTACGTGCCTTACGGAAAGACCTATGGCTACACCTTC. It translates to CASSDYVPYGKTYGYTF.

Remarks on this clonotype: A much larger clone differs from this one at a single base, so this may be a read error. The rearrangement joins TRBV20-1 to TRBJ2-4; 7 nucleotides line up with TRBD2. Judging by the DNA end, TRBJ2-7 fits better; the J call may be wrong. The CDR3 sequence is 15 residues long. CDR1 is DFQATT, CDR2 SNEGSKA, per germline (reference sequence). The CDR3 coding sequence is TGCAGTGCTCCAAAATCAGTGGGACTACCCTACGAGCAGTACTTC. Encoded protein: CSAPKSVGLPYEQYF.

This clonotype was recorded at least ten times. The chain recombines TRBV12-3 or TRBV12-4 with TRBJ1-6, with 8 bases identical to TRBD1. This CDR3 has 14 amino acids. V lost 2 bases and J lost 7; bases outside the gene matches: 1. The CDR3 DNA sequence: TGTGCCAGCAGTTTATGGGACAGGAATTCACCCCTCCACTTT. Amino acids: CASSLWDRNSPLHF.

This clonotype was found many times. The chain carries TRBV20-1 and TRBJ1-2; D remains ambiguous. V shed 4 bases and J shed 4 bases, with 22 bases lying between them. This CDR3 has 16 residues. Germline V CDR1 and CDR2: DFQATT, SNEGSKA (reference sequence). For the CDR3, the DNA is TGCAGTGCTATCGATCTGCTGTTTCGAAAGACCTATGGCTACACCTTC. This codes for CSAIDLLFRKTYGYTF.

This clonotype was seen repeatedly, ten times or more. The J gene is TRBJ1-1, the V gene TRBV18, with TRBD1 matching 8 bases. CDR1 and CDR2 from the germline V gene are KGHSH and LQKENI. Losses at the gene ends were 1 base for V and 0 bases for J; bases not matched to a gene: 1. The CDR3 sequence is 15 residues long. The DNA for the CDR3 is TGTGCCAGCTCACCACGGGACAGGATGAACACTGAAGCTTTCTTT. It translates to CASSPRDRMNTEAFF.

This clonotype was seen at least ten times. The J gene is TRBJ1-6, the V gene TRBV2; D perhaps matches TRBD1 (6 bases). The germline V and J ends were trimmed by 4 bases and 10 bases, with 20 bases remaining between them. The CDR3 extends over 16 amino acids. Germline assignment: CDR1 SNHLY and CDR2 FYNNEI. Written as DNA, the CDR3 is TGTGCCAGCAGTGTTGAAGGGGTTCCAGGGGCCTCACCCCTCCACTTT. The encoded protein is CASSVEGVPGASPLHF.

This clonotype was observed at least ten times. The chain has TRBV9 and TRBJ1-2, with a possible D match to TRBD1 (5 bases). CDR3 length equals 15 residues. CDR1 is SGDLS and CDR2 is YYNGEE in the germline V gene. V was clipped by 4 bases and J by 7 bases, with 20 bases between them. The CDR3 coding sequence is TGTGCCAGCAGCCCACCTCGTTCGGGGCAAGGTGGCTACACCTTC. Residues: CASSPPRSGQGGYTF.

The V call is TRBV7-9, the J call TRBJ2-3; 12 positions match TRBD2. The CDR3 sequence is 15 residues long. Germline CDR1 SEHNR, CDR2 FQNEAQ (reference sequence). V dropped 5 bases and J dropped 5; count of bases not matched to a gene: 5. In DNA form, the CDR3 reads TGTGCCAGCAGCCGACTAGCGGGAGAGTTAGATACGCAGTATTTT. Protein product: CASSRLAGELDTQYF.

Concerning this clonotype itself: A much larger clone differs by one base, so this may be a read error. The V call is TRBV19, the J call TRBJ2-2; TRBD1 agrees at 8 bases. V was pared by 7 bases and J by 0 bases, with 10 bases of the junction left unmatched. The CDR3 spans 17 residues. Germline CDR1 and CDR2: LNHDA and SQIVND (reference sequence). DNA of the CDR3: TGTGCCAGTAATAGACGGACAGGGATACCGAACACCGGGGAGCTGTTTTTT. Translation: CASNRRTGIPNTGELFF.

Turning to this clonotype: One junction end disagrees with the germline gene, perhaps due to a read error. CDR3 region: CASSRAGTPDIYSEQFF. The CDR3 DNA reads as TGTGCCAGCAGCAGAGCCGGGACCCCAGACATCTACAGTGAGCAGTTCTTC. The chain joins TRBV27 to TRBJ2-1, with D tentatively TRBD1 or TRBD2 (5 bases each). From germline, CDR1 is MNHEY and CDR2 SMNVEV (reference sequence). This CDR3 has 17 amino acids.

This clonotype was observed many times. This rearrangement joins TRBV4-1 to TRBJ1-4; D is perhaps TRBD1 (5 bases). CDR1 is MGHRA, CDR2 YSYEKL, per germline. V lost 3 bases and J lost 2, with 16 bases in between. This CDR3 spans 17 amino acids. CDR3 residues: CASSQRQSLTTNEKLFF. The CDR3 DNA follows: TGCGCCAGCAGCCAGAGACAGTCTCTCACCACTAATGAAAAACTGTTTTTT.

Details on this clonotype: One base away lies a much larger clone, so this may be a sequencing read error. CDR3 in DNA: TGCGCCAGCAGCAACAAGACAGGGGCGAACACTGAAGCTTTCTTT. It translates to CASSNKTGANTEAFF. The chain uses TRBV5-1 and TRBJ1-1; TRBD1 matches 8 bases. Germline-derived CDR1 and CDR2 are SGHRS and YFSETQ. The CDR3 has 15 residues. The junction had 6 bases not matched to a gene; V was cut back by 4 bases and J by 1 base.

This clonotype was counted at least ten times. This sequence joins TRBV25-1 and TRBJ2-5, with 8 bases lining up with TRBD1. The trim removed 3 bases at V and 4 bases at J, leaving 7 bases unmatched. This CDR3 is built from 15 residues. Germline-derived CDR1 and CDR2 are MGHDK and SYGVNS. The CDR3 bases are TGTGCCAGCAGTGACCTTCAGGGGGCCGGAGAGACCCAGTACTTC. Translated, it gives CASSDLQGAGETQYF.

A few counts support this clonotype. The V call is TRBV7-9, the J call TRBJ1-2; tentative D call: TRBD1 (5 bases). Looked up from germline, CDR1 is SEHNR and CDR2 is FQNEAQ (reference sequence). The CDR3 covers 14 residues. V lost 8 bases, J lost 3 bases, and 16 bases lay in between. CDR3 amino acids: CASGGGVQDYGYTF. DNA of the CDR3: TGTGCCAGCGGGGGAGGGGTTCAGGACTATGGCTACACCTTC.

This clonotype has at least ten counts. The chain links TRBV9 to TRBJ2-7, with D perhaps given as TRBD1 or TRBD2 (7 bases each). This CDR3 has 16 residues. The V gene lost 3 bases and the J gene lost 4 bases, with 20 bases spanning the gap. Germline assignment: CDR1 SGDLS and CDR2 YYNGEE. CDR3: CASSGPQGEGKYEQYF. The DNA of the CDR3 is TGTGCCAGCAGCGGACCCCAGGGGGAGGGGAAGTACGAGCAGTACTTC.

In the case of this clonotype: This may come from a read error, since a much larger clone is one base off. The chain has TRBV3-1 and TRBJ2-6; 8 nucleotides match TRBD1. Per germline, CDR1 LGHDT and CDR2 YNNKEL (reference sequence). CDR3 size: 15 residues. J was trimmed by 12 bases and V by 4 bases; bases with no gene match: 11. DNA for the CDR3: TGTGCCAGCAGCCGAGTCGGACAGGGTGTCAGCGTCCTGACTTTC. Residues: CASSRVGQGVSVLTF. The full variable domain, completed using reference TRBV3-1 and TRBJ2-6, is DTAVSQTPKYLVTQMGNDKSIKCEQNLGHDTMYWYKQDSKKFLKIMFSYNNKELIINETVPNRFSPKSPDKAHLNLHINSLELGDSAVYFCASSRVGQGVSVLTFGAGSRLTVL.

Points on this clonotype: A much larger clone lies a single base off, so this may be a read error. The chain employs TRBV7-1 and TRBJ1-2; D unresolved. TRBV7-1 is recorded as an ORF, its role being uncertain. This CDR3 has 17 residues. The CDR3 coding sequence is TGTGCCAGCAGCACTGGATTTCACGAGGGAAAGACCTATAGCTACACCTTC. This sequence encodes CASSTGFHEGKTYSYTF.

Concerning this clonotype: A much larger clone sits a single nucleotide away, making a read error possible. V usage is TRBV11-2 and J usage is TRBJ1-2; D call uncertain. The CDR3 has 17 residues. V lost 0 bases, J lost 2 bases, and 16 bases lay in between. Germline-derived CDR1 and CDR2 are SGHAT and FQNNGV. The CDR3, as DNA: TGTGCCAGCAGCTTAGATGTGTCGAACGGACCAAACTATGGCTACACCTTC. As protein: CASSLDVSNGPNYGYTF.

This clonotype came up many times. The chain links TRBV20-1 to TRBJ1-1, with 9 positions matching TRBD1. Germline V CDR1 and CDR2: DFQATT, SNEGSKA (reference sequence). There are 13 residues in the CDR3. After removal of 5 bases from V and 3 bases from J, the junction contained 4 bases not matched to a gene. The CDR3 nucleotides read TGCAGTGCTGGGGGACAGGGAGACACTGAAGCTTTCTTT. Translated: CSAGGQGDTEAFF.

This clonotype was observed many times. V usage is TRBV29-1 and J usage is TRBJ2-7, with a weak D call TRBD1 (6 bases). CDR1 SQVTM and CDR2 ANQGSEA come from the germline V gene. The V end was cut by 4 bases, the J end by 5 bases, with 12 bases between. The CDR3 consists of 12 residues. CDR3 in amino acids: CSVASGAHEQYV. CDR3 DNA: TGCAGCGTTGCATCAGGGGCCCACGAGCAGTACGTC.

This clonotype was observed at least ten times. This chain joins TRBV8-2 and TRBJ2-6. TRBV8-2 is termed a pseudogene. The CDR3 extends over 17 amino acids. The CDR3 nucleotides read TGTGGCAAGTTCACAAGGATAAACACAAAGTCGGGCCAACGTCTGACTTTC. Encoded protein: CGKFTRINTKSGQRLTF.

Worth noting for this clonotype: A much larger clone is a single base away; this may be a read error. This sequence joins TRBV28 and TRBJ1-1; D not certain. Trimming stripped 1 base from V and 6 bases from J, with 15 bases between. This CDR3 has 15 residues. Looked up from germline, CDR1 is MDHEN and CDR2 is SYDVKM. CDR3 DNA: TGTGCCAGCAGTTTATACGGTGAGATGATGCCTGAAGCTTTCTTT. Encoded protein: CASSLYGEMMPEAFF.

This clonotype was found once. Mismatch with germline at one junction end may stem from a read error. The chain couples TRBV7-9 to TRBJ2-1; 9 bases line up with TRBD2. Germline loops: CDR1 SEHNR, CDR2 FQNEAQ (reference sequence). This CDR3 is 15 amino acids long. CDR3 DNA sequence: TGTACCAGCAGCCTGGGACTAGCAGGAGTTCTTGAGCAGTTCTTC. It codes for CTSSLGLAGVLEQFF.

This clonotype was found many times. J is TRBJ2-7 and V is TRBV27, with 11 bases fitting TRBD2. The V and J ends lost 5 bases and 11 bases, in that order; junction bases with no gene match: 11. The CDR3 runs to 14 residues. Germline-derived CDR1 and CDR2 are MNHEY and SMNVEV (reference sequence). The CDR3 loop reads CASSPGLADAVKYF. CDR3 in DNA: TGTGCCAGCAGTCCGGGACTAGCGGACGCTGTTAAGTACTTC.

This clonotype was found many times. The V gene is TRBV28, the J gene TRBJ1-2; 8 bases line up with TRBD1. Germline CDR1 MDHEN, CDR2 SYDVKM. The length of the CDR3 is 11 residues. V shed 5 bases and J 10 bases; nucleotides not matched to a gene: 3. CDR3 sequence: CASSRDRIYTF. The CDR3 nucleotides are TGTGCCAGCAGTCGGGACAGGATCTACACCTTC.

Many counts were recorded for this clonotype. The V call is TRBV11-2, the J call TRBJ2-5; D assignment may be TRBD1 or TRBD2 (5 bases each). V was trimmed by 1 base and J by 7 bases, leaving 16 bases between them. Germline V gives CDR1 SGHAT, CDR2 FQNNGV. The CDR3 is 15 residues long. CDR3 nucleotide sequence: TGTGCCAGCAGCTTAGGGACTGGCCCCCAGGGGACCCAGTACTTC. As protein: CASSLGTGPQGTQYF.